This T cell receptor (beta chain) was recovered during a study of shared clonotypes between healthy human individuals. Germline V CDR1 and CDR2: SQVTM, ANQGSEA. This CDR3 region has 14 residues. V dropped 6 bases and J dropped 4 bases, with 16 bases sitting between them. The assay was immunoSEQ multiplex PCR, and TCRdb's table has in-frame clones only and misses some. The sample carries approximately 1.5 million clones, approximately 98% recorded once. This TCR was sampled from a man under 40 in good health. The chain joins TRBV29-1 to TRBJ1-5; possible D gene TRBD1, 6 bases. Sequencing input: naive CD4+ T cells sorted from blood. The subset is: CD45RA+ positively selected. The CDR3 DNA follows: TGCAGCGTCCAGGAGGGGGGGAGGAATCAGCCCCAGCATTTT. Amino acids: CSVQEGGRNQPQHF.